Sequencing of this T cell receptor (beta chain) was carried out in a study of T cell responses to AZD1222 COVID-19 vaccine. About the study: The study pooled second doses at about 4 or about 12 weeks. Study results and limitations: Repertoire sampling happened only post peak T cell response.

Profiled with immunoSEQ multiplex PCR; TCRdb holds only in-frame clones, not every one. This table has some 120,000 clones, just over 85% appearing once. For this clone: Antigen unknown.

The CDR3 length is 13 residues. The trim removed 3 bases at V and 8 bases at J, leaving 6 bases unmatched. Germline V CDR1 and CDR2: KGHSH, LQKENI. The chain combines TRBV18 with TRBJ1-2; TRBD1 agrees at 7 bases. The sequences come from peripheral blood, collected on day 0 of AZD1222 vaccination. The receptor's source is an adult in good health. In DNA form, the CDR3 reads TGTGCCAGCTCACCGACAGGGACAGCGGGCTACACCTTC. It translates to CASSPTGTAGYTF.